The clone carrying this TCR beta chain was seen at least ten times. The source of the sample is a study of neurological immune-mediated disorders. The cDNA was generated by 5'RACE with 10-nucleotide random UMIs. TCRdb re-called the 5' RACE reads with MiXCR, one entry per CDR3 protein. The repertoire holds about 69,000 distinct CDR3 sequences, with 3.9% as singletons. The J segment lost 4 bases and the V segment lost 5 bases, leaving 3 bases of the junction unmatched. The CDR3 is 13 residues long. The germline V gene has CDR1 SGHRS and CDR2 YFSETQ. The chain combines TRBV5-1 with TRBJ1-1; 9 bases align to TRBD1. The clonotype comes from a young man with multiple sclerosis. Material: PBMCs. The CDR3 loop reads CASRQGAGTEAFF. The CDR3 region has the DNA TGCGCCAGCAGACAGGGGGCCGGCACTGAAGCTTTCTTT.